The 4 T cell receptor beta chains given below trace back to one sample, sequenced in a study of blood T cell repertoires in COVID-19 (dated by TCRdb to between 2020 and 2021). Preparation of the library involved the immunoSEQ multiplex PCR assay. TCRdb took over this immuneACCESS table, retaining in-frame rearrangements with V and J assigned. Such tables are incomplete; in checked studies, under half of the missing clones stem from an unresolved V gene, and the remainder is unexplained. For this sample the table gives around 43,000 clones, of which about 88% were detected only once. 6.2% of the sample rests with the top ten. The material sequenced was peripheral blood. These receptors were taken from a human donor in a cohort sampled during active COVID-19.

This chain connects TRBV27 to TRBJ2-1; perhaps TRBD2 as D (5 bases). V lost 6 bases and J lost 0, with 15 bases in between. CDR1 MNHEY and CDR2 SMNVEV come from the germline V gene (reference sequence). This CDR3 has 16 residues. Here the CDR3 reads CASSSDFSSSYNEQFF. In DNA, the CDR3 is TGTGCCAGCAGCTCGGACTTTTCGAGCTCCTACAATGAGCAGTTCTTC.

This rearrangement joins TRBV27 to TRBJ2-7; D is undetermined. The CDR3 is made up of 15 amino acids. Deletions cut 2 bases from V and 1 base from J, with 12 bases between. CDR1 is MNHEY and CDR2 is SMNVEV in the germline V gene (reference sequence). CDR3 DNA sequence: TGTGCCAGCAGTTTAGCACAGTACTCTTCCTACGAGCAGTACTTC. It translates to CASSLAQYSSYEQYF.

The J gene is TRBJ2-7, the V gene TRBV9, with 7 bases aligning to TRBD1. The junction had 8 bases not matched to a gene; V was cut back by 3 bases and J by 5 bases. Germline V lookup: CDR1 SGDLS, CDR2 YYNGEE. This CDR3 has 14 amino acids. The CDR3 is CASSEGTVYDEQYF. The CDR3 DNA reads as TGTGCCAGCAGCGAAGGGACAGTTTACGACGAGCAGTACTTC.

The V gene is TRBV11-2, the J gene TRBJ1-1, with 8 bases aligning to TRBD1. V gave up 4 bases and J gave up 5 bases; unmatched junction bases: 9. This CDR3 comprises 15 residues. Germline CDR1 reads SGHAT; CDR2 reads FQNNGV. CDR3 bases: TGTGCCAGCAGCTACCTTGGACAGGGCGGTACTGAAGCTTTCTTT. It codes for CASSYLGQGGTEAFF.